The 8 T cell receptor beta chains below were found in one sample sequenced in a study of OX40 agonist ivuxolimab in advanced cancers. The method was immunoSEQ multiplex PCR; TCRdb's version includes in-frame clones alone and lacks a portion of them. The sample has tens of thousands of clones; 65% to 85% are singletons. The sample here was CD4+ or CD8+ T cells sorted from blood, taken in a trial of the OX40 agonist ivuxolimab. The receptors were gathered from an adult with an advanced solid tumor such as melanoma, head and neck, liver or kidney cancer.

In DNA, the CDR3 is TGTGCCAGTAGTATAATGGGCGGGAGCAACACCGGGGAGCTGTTTTTT. Amino acids: CASSIMGGSNTGELFF. The rearrangement uses TRBV19 and TRBJ2-2, with 7 bases that match TRBD2. The germline V gene has CDR1 LNHDA and CDR2 SQIVND (reference sequence). This CDR3 spans 16 amino acids. The V segment lost 2 bases and the J segment 2 bases; nucleotides outside the gene matches: 5.

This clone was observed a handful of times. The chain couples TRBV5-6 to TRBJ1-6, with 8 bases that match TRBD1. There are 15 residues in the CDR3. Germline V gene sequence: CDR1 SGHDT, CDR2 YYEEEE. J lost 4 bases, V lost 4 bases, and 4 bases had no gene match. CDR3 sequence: CASSVGQGYNSPLHF. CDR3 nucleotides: TGTGCCAGCAGCGTAGGACAGGGATATAATTCACCCCTCCACTTT.

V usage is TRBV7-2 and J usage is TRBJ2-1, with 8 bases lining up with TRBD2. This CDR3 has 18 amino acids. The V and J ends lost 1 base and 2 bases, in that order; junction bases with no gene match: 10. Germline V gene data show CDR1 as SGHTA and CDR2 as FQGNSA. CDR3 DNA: TGTGCCAGCAGCTTAGGCGCCGCGGGAGGTCTGCCCTACAATGAGCAGTTCTTC. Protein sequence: CASSLGAAGGLPYNEQFF. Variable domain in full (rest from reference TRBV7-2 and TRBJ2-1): GAGVSQSPSNKVTEKGKDVELRCDPISGHTALYWYRQSLGQGLEFLIYFQGNSAPDKSGLPSDRFSAERTGGSVSTLTIQRTQQEDSAVYLCASSLGAAGGLPYNEQFFGPGTRLTVL.

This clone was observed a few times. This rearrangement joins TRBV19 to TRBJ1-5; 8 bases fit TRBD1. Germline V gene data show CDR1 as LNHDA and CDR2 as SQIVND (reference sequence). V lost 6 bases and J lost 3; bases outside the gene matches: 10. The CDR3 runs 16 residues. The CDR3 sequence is CASSMYRTGNNQPQHF. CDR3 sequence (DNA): TGTGCCAGTAGCATGTATCGGACAGGGAACAATCAGCCCCAGCATTTT.

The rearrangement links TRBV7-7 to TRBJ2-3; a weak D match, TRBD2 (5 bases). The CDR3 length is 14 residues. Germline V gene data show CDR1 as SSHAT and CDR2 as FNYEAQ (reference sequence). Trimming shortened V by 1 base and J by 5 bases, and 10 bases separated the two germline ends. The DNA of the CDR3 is TGTGCCAGCAGCTTAGGTCTAGGAGGAGATACGCAGTATTTT. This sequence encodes CASSLGLGGDTQYF.

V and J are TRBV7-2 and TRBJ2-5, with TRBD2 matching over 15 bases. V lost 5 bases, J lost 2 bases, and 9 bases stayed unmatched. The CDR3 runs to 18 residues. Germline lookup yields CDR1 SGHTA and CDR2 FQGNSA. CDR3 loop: CASSRRTSGGAGQETQYF. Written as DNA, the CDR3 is TGTGCCAGCAGCAGAAGGACTAGCGGGGGGGCGGGTCAAGAGACCCAGTACTTC. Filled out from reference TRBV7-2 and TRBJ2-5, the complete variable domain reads GAGVSQSPSNKVTEKGKDVELRCDPISGHTALYWYRQSLGQGLEFLIYFQGNSAPDKSGLPSDRFSAERTGGSVSTLTIQRTQQEDSAVYLCASSRRTSGGAGQETQYFGPGTRLLVL.

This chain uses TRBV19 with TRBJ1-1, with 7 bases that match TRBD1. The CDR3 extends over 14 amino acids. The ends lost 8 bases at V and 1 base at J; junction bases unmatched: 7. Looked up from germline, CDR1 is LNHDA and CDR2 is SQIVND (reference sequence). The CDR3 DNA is TGTGCCAGTGCCTCAGGGGGTTGGAACACTGAAGCTTTCTTT. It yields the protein CASASGGWNTEAFF.

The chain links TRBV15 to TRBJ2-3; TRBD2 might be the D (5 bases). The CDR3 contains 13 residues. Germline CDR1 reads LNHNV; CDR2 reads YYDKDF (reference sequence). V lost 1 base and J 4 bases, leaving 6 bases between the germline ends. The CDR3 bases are TGTGCCACCAGCAGAGGGACTTCAGATACGCAGTATTTT. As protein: CATSRGTSDTQYF.